The clone carrying this TCR beta chain was picked up one time. This is likely an artifact of a read error, given a far larger clone one base away. The data are from a study of blood T cell repertoires in COVID-19. In the study overall: There were acute and convalescent COVID-19 samples, and they came from the United States, Italy and Spain. PBMCs, B-cell-depleted T cells, or T cells provided the cDNA or gDNA that made up the material.

Methods used by the authors: By means of reference gene primer amplification, nucleated cell counts were estimated. Clones were sequenced by immunoSEQ multiplex PCR, and TCRdb holds only the in-frame ones, with some missing. From that table come the V and J calls and clone size; the DNA was used to work out D and trimming. The data show under 200,000 clones, with approximately 84% seen just once and approximately 10% held by the top ten. The V gene's germline CDR1 is MNHNS and CDR2 SASEGT. Unmatched junction bases numbered 2, after V lost 3 bases and J lost 0 bases. This CDR3 spans 14 amino acids. The rearrangement links TRBV6-1 to TRBJ2-7; 7 bases map to TRBD1. This TCR came from a man aged 70 or older with active or convalescent COVID-19. Sequenced material: peripheral blood. This CDR3 is CASSDRDSSYEQYF. DNA for the CDR3: TGTGCCAGCAGTGACCGGGACAGCTCCTACGAGCAGTACTTC.